This T cell receptor (beta chain) originates from a study of shared clonotypes between healthy human individuals. General observations from the study: Researchers sampled blood only, noting tissue repertoires likely differ. Clonotypes shared by all four donors outscored non-shared clonotypes in generation probability. The study found roughly 5% of naive CD4 clonotypes shared across a few donors.

Division of CD4+ cells produced a CD45RA+ naive subset and a CD45RA-negative memory subset. Generated by immunoSEQ multiplex PCR, the TCRdb table keeps only in-frame clones and is missing some. The profile covers about 1.1 million clones, with approximately 80% appearing a single time and under 0.8% taken by the ten largest. This clone was counted a single time. Its antigen is unknown. The CDR3 is 15 residues long. The ends lost 5 bases at V and 3 bases at J; junction bases unmatched: 3. CDR1 MNHEY and CDR2 SMNVEV come from the germline V gene (reference sequence). V gene TRBV27 combines with J gene TRBJ2-7; TRBD2 aligns across 14 bases. Source material: memory CD4+ T cells from PBMCs. Subset in this sample: CD45RA-negative fraction. The origin of this receptor is a man aged 18-30 years in good health. Some clones in this sample may be carry-over from other donors' samples. CDR3 region: CASSIGTSGSYEQYF. CDR3 bases: TGTGCCAGCAGTATCGGGACTAGCGGGAGCTACGAGCAGTACTTC.